These 11 T cell receptor beta chains were all obtained from the same sample, sequenced in a study of T cells expressing NK-cell markers. TCRdb reprocessed the 5' RACE reads, keeping one entry per CDR3 protein, no DNA. The table lists some 600,000 distinct CDR3 sequences. The sequenced material came from blood T cells: a sorted CD56 or NKG2C T cell subset, CD4+ or CD8+ T cells, or bulk PBMC T cells (not recorded which). Source of these receptors: a man aged 18 to 35 in good health.

This sequence joins TRBV7-3 and TRBJ2-1; TCRdb's D call of TRBD1 is untestable without DNA. Germline V gene sequence: CDR1 SGHTA, CDR2 FQGTGA. This CDR3 is 16 amino acids long. This CDR3 reads CASSPPTGGSYNEQFF.

The V call is TRBV2, the J call TRBJ2-5; checking the TCRdb D call of TRBD1 is not possible without DNA. This CDR3 comprises 13 residues. The germline V gene has CDR1 SNHLY and CDR2 FYNNEI. The CDR3 here is CASSGGTVETQYF.

V gene TRBV12-3 or TRBV12-4 combines with J gene TRBJ2-1; TCRdb's D call of TRBD2 is untestable without DNA. The CDR3 loop spans 16 amino acids. CDR3 in amino acids: CASSSRLARGDNEQFF.

The chain joins TRBV27 to TRBJ2-3; TCRdb selects TRBD1, and the lack of DNA leaves this call unchecked. Germline V gene lookup returns CDR1 MNHEY and CDR2 SMNVEV (reference sequence). The CDR3 runs to 14 residues. The CDR3 protein is CASSFKGETDTQYF.

The V call is TRBV5-6, the J call TRBJ2-5. Germline CDR1 reads SGHDT; CDR2 reads YYEEEE. This CDR3 spans 13 amino acids. This chain's CDR3 is CASSLFIGETQYF. Using reference TRBV5-6 and TRBJ2-5 for the parts outside the CDR3, the full variable domain is DAGVTQSPTHLIKTRGQQVTLRCSPKSGHDTVSWYQQALGQGPQFIFQYYEEEERQRGNFPDRFSGHQFPNYSSELNVNALLLGDSALYLCASSLFIGETQYFGPGTRLLVL.

J is TRBJ2-2 and V is TRBV4-1; TCRdb's D call, TRBD2, is unchecked because there is no DNA. Germline CDR1 is MGHRA and CDR2 is YSYEKL. The CDR3 spans 19 residues. CDR3 in amino acids: CASSQLGVRAGDNTGELFF.

The V gene is TRBV24-1, the J gene TRBJ2-2; with no DNA, the TCRdb D assignment of TRBD2 cannot be verified. From germline, CDR1 is KGHDR and CDR2 SFDVKD. CDR3 size: 17 residues. The CDR3 loop reads CATSAPRGGVNTGELFF.

This chain connects TRBV5-6 to TRBJ2-1; TCRdb gives TRBD1 as the D gene, but with no DNA this cannot be confirmed. This CDR3 has 14 amino acids. Germline CDR1 SGHDT, CDR2 YYEEEE. The CDR3 spells CASSLGQGPFEQFF.

The chain has TRBV12-3 or TRBV12-4 and TRBJ2-6; the D call from TCRdb, TRBD1, cannot be confirmed without DNA. This CDR3 contains 21 residues. CDR3 sequence reads: CASSLRVDRWGSRSGANVLTF.

The J gene is TRBJ1-5, the V gene TRBV12-3 or TRBV12-4; TCRdb's D call, TRBD1, is unchecked because there is no DNA. CDR3 size: 14 residues. The CDR3 is CASSDRGLSQPQHF.

J is TRBJ2-2 and V is TRBV6-2 or TRBV6-3. Germline CDR1 is MNHEY and CDR2 is SVGEGT. The CDR3 contains 14 residues. The CDR3 spells CASSYNSQGGELFF.